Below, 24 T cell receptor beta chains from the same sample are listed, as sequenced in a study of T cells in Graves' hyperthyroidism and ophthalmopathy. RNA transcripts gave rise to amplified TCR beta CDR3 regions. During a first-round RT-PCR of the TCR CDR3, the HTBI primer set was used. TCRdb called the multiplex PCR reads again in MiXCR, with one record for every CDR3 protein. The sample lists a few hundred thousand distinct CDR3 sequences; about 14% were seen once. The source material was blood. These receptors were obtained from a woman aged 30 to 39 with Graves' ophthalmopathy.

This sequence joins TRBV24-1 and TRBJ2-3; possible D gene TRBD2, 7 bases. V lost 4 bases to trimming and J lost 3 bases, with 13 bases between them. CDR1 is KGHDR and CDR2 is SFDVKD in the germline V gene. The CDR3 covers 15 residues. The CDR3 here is CATSERGGLTDTQYF. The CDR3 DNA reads TGTGCCACCAGTGAAAGGGGGGGCCTTACAGATACGCAGTATTTT.

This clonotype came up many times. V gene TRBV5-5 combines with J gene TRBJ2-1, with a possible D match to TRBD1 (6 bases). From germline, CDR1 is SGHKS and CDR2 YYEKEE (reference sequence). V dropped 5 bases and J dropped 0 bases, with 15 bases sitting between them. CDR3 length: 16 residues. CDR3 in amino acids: CASRDRGITSYNEQFF. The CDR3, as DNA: TGTGCCAGCAGGGATAGGGGGATCACCTCCTACAATGAGCAGTTCTTC. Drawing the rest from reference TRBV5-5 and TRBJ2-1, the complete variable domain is DAGVTQSPTHLIKTRGQQVTLRCSPISGHKSVSWYQQVLGQGPQFIFQYYEKEERGRGNFPDRFSARQFPNYSSELNVNALLLGDSALYLCASRDRGITSYNEQFFGPGTRLTVL.

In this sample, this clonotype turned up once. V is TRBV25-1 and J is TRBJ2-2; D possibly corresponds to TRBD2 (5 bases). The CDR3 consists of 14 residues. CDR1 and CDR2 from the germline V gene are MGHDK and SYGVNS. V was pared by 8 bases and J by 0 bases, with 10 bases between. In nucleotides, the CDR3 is TGTGCCAGCCATGGGAGATCGAACACCGGGGAGCTGTTTTTT. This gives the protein CASHGRSNTGELFF.

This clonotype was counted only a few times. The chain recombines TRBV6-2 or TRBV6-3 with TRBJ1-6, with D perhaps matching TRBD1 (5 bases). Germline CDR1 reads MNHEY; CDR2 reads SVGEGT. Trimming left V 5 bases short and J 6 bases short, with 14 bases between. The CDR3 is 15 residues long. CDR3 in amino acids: CASSGGTAINSPLHF. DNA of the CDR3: TGTGCCAGCAGTGGAGGGACCGCTATTAATTCACCCCTCCACTTT.

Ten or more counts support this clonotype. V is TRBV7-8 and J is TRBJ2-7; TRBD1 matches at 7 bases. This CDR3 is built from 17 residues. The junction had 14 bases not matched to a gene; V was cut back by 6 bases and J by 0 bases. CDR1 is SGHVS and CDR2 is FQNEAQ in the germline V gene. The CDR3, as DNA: TGTGCCAGCAGGCGTGGAAGTGACAGGGTCAGCTCCTACGAGCAGTACTTC. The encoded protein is CASRRGSDRVSSYEQYF. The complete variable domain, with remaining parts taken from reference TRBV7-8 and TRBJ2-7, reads GAGVSQSPRYKVAKRGQDVALRCDPISGHVSLFWYQQALGQGPEFLTYFQNEAQLDKSGLPSDRFFAERPEGSVSTLKIQRTQQEDSAVYLCASRRGSDRVSSYEQYFGPGTRLTVT.

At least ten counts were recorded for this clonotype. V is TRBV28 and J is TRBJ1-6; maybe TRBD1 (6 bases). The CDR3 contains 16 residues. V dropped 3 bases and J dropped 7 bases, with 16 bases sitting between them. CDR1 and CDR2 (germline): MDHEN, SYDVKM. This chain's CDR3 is CASSFLQGVGNSPLHF. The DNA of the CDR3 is TGTGCCAGCAGTTTTCTACAGGGTGTCGGGAATTCACCCCTCCACTTT.

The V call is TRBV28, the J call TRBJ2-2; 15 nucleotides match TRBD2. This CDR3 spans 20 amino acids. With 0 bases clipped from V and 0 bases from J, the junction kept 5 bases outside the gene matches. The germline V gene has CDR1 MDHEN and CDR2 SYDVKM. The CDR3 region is CASSLWGGTSGGSNTGELFF. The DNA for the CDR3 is TGTGCCAGCAGTTTATGGGGGGGGACTAGCGGGGGGTCGAACACCGGGGAGCTGTTTTTT.

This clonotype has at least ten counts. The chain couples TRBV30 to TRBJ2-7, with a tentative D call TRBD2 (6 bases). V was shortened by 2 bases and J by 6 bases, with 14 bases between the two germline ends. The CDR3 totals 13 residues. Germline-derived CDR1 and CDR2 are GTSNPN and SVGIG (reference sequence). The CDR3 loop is CAWSRDLGSEQYF. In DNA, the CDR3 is TGTGCCTGGAGTCGGGACTTGGGGAGCGAGCAGTACTTC.

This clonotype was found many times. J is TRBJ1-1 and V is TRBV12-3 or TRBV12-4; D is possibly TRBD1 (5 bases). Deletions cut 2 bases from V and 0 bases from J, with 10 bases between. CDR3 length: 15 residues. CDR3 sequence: CASSLLGGVNTEAFF. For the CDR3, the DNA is TGTGCCAGCAGTTTATTGGGGGGGGTGAACACTGAAGCTTTCTTT.

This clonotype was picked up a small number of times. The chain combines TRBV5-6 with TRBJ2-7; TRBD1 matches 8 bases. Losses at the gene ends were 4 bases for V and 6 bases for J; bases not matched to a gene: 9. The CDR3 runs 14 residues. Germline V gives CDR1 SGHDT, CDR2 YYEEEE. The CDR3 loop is CASSPGQAVREQYF. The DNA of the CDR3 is TGTGCCAGCAGCCCGGGACAGGCCGTTCGCGAGCAGTACTTC. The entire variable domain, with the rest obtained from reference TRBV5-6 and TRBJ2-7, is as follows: DAGVTQSPTHLIKTRGQQVTLRCSPKSGHDTVSWYQQALGQGPQFIFQYYEEEERQRGNFPDRFSGHQFPNYSSELNVNALLLGDSALYLCASSPGQAVREQYFGPGTRLTVT.

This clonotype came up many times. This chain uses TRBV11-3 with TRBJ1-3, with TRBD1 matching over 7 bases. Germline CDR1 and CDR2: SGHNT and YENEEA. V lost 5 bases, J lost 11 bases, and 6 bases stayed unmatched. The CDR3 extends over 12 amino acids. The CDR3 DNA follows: TGTGCCAGCAGCCCGGCGGGGACAGCCATATATTTT. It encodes CASSPAGTAIYF.

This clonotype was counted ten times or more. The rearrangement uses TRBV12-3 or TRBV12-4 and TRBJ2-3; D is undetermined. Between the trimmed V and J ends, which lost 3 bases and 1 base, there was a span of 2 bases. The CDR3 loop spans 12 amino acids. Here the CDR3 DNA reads TGTGCCAGCAGTTTTCGCACAGATACGCAGTATTTT. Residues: CASSFRTDTQYF.

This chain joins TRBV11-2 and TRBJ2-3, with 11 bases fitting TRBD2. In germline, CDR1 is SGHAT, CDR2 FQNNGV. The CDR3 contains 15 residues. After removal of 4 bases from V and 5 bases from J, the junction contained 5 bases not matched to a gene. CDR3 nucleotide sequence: TGTGCCAGCAGCTACCTAGCGGGGGGTGGAGATACGCAGTATTTT. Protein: CASSYLAGGGDTQYF.

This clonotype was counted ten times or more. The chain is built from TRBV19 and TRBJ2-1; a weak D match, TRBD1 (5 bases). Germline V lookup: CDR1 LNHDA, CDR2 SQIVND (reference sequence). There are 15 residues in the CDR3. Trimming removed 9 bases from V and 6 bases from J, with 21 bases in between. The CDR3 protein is CARHKPPGFCNEQFF. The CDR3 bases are TGTGCCAGACACAAGCCCCCAGGGTTTTGCAATGAGCAGTTCTTC.

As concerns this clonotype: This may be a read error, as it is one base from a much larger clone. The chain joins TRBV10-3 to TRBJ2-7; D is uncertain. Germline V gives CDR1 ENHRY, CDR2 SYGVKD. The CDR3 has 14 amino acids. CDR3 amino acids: CAIRSAFQRYELYF. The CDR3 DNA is TGTGCCATCAGGTCAGCGTTTCAGCGCTACGAGCTGTACTTC.

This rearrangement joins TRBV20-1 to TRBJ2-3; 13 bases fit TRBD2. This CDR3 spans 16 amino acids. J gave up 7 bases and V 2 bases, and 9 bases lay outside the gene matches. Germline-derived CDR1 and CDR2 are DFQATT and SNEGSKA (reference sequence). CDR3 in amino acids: CSARKLAGGGINTQYF. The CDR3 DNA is TGCAGTGCTAGAAAACTAGCGGGGGGGGGCATCAATACGCAGTATTTT.

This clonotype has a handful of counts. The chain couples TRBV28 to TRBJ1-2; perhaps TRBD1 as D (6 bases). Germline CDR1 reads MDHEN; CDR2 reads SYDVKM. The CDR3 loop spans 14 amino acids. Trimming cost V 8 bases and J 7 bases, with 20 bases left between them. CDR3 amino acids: CASQQGGWKSGYTF. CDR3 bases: TGTGCCAGCCAACAAGGGGGGTGGAAGTCTGGCTACACCTTC.

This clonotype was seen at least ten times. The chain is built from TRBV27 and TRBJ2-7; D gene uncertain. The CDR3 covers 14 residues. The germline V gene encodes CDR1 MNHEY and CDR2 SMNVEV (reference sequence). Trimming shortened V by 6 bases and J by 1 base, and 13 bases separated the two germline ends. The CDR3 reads CASRKRDGSYEQYF. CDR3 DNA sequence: TGTGCCAGCAGGAAACGTGACGGGTCCTACGAGCAGTACTTC.

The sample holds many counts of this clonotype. The chain's CDR3 is CSARDFGDTGELFF. The CDR3 DNA reads as TGCAGTGCTAGAGATTTCGGGGACACCGGGGAGCTGTTTTTT. The rearrangement joins TRBV20-1 to TRBJ2-2; a possible D gene is TRBD2 (5 bases). V gave up 0 bases and J gave up 3 bases, with 8 bases separating them. Germline CDR1 reads DFQATT; CDR2 reads SNEGSKA (reference sequence). The CDR3 is made up of 14 amino acids.

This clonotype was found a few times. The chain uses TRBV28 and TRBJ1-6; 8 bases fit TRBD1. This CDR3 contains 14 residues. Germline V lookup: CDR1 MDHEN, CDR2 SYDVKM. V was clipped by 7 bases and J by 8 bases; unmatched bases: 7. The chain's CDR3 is CASKTRGRDSPLHF. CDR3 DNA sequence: TGTGCCAGCAAAACCAGGGGGCGGGATTCACCCCTCCACTTT.

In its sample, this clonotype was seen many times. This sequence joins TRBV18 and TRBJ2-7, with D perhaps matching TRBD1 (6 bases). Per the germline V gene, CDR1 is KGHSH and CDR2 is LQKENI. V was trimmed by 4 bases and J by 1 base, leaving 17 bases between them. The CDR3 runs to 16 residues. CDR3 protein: CASSRAPGAYSYEQYF. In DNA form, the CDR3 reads TGTGCCAGCTCACGGGCGCCAGGGGCTTATTCCTACGAGCAGTACTTC. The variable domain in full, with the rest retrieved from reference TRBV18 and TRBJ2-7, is NAGVMQNPRHLVRRRGQEARLRCSPMKGHSHVYWYRQLPEEGLKFMVYLQKENIIDESGMPKERFSAEFPKEGPSILRIQQVVRGDSAAYFCASSRAPGAYSYEQYFGPGTRLTVT.

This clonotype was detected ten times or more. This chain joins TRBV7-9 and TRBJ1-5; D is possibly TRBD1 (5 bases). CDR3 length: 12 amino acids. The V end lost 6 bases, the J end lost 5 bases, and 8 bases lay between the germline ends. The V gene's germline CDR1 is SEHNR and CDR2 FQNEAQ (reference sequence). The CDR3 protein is CASSKQDQPQHF. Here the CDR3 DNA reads TGTGCCAGCAGTAAACAGGATCAGCCCCAGCATTTT.

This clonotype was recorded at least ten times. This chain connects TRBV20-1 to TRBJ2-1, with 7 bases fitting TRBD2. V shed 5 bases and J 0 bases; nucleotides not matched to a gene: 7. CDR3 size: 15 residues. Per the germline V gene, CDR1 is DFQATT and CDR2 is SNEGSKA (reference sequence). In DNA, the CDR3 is TGCAGTGCTTTCGGGCTAGCGGTCTCCTACAATGAGCAGTTCTTC. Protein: CSAFGLAVSYNEQFF.

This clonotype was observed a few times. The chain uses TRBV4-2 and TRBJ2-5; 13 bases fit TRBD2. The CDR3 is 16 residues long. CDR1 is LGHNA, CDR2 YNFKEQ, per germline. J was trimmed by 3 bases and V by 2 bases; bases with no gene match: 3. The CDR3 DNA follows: TGTGCCAGCAGCCAACCCGGGACTAGCGGGAAAGAGACCCAGTACTTC. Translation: CASSQPGTSGKETQYF.